The subject of this entry is one T cell receptor (beta chain). Its antigen is as yet unknown. Gene names are mouse gene names. Sequencing ends 1 residue short of the CDR3 end; the germline J gene provides the rest. Repertoires were generated with immunoSEQ multiplex PCR, while TCRdb's copy carries only in-frame clones and drops some. The sample includes 1,000 to 1,200 clones, around 45% seen only once; the top ten take 40% to 45%. This entry is derived from a study of tissue T cells after allogeneic stem cell transplantation. Time point defined: mouse harvest day 14 after allogeneic transplant. The graft held 10^6 splenic CD5+ T cells and 10^7 T-cell-depleted bone marrow cells. Tissues came from B6→BALB/c major-mismatch GVHD mice at day 7 or 14. Germline V gives CDR1 FNHDT, CDR2 SITEND (reference sequence). J gave up 4 bases and V 2 bases, and 2 bases lay outside the gene matches. This CDR3 is built from 14 residues.

Overall study findings and caveats: Anatomically similar tissues had similar TCR repertoires within each patient. Which tissue TCRs were alloreactive or antigen-specific was not determined. Some clones might be persisting host cells. Motif-based clustering found tissue-specific repertoire signatures shared across patients, though few clones were shared.

The sequenced sample consisted of spleen. This chain links TRBV19 with TRBJ2-7, with 11 nucleotides matching TRBD2. The TCR sequence derives from a female BALB/c mouse given C57BL/6 T cells with graft-versus-host disease after an allogeneic hematopoietic cell transplant. The CDR3 is CASSMGTGGYEQYF. Partial CDR3 DNA: TGTGCCAGCAGTATGGGGACTGGGGGTTATGAACAGTAC.